These 32 T cell receptor beta chains originate from one sample sequenced in a study of blood T cell repertoires in COVID-19. The data were produced by immunoSEQ multiplex PCR, yet TCRdb's version contains in-frame clones alone and is incomplete. The sample holds 80,000 to 95,000 clones, roughly 84% seen once. The material sequenced was peripheral blood. The receptors stem from a woman aged 80 or over in a cohort sampled during active or convalescent COVID-19.

The chain employs TRBV7-2 and TRBJ1-2, with TRBD1 as a possible D gene (5 bases). V was pared by 7 bases and J by 1 base, with 16 bases between. The CDR3 has 15 amino acids. Germline CDR1 SGHTA, CDR2 FQGNSA. CDR3 loop: CASTQGWAGNYGYTF. In DNA, the CDR3 is TGTGCCAGCACCCAGGGTTGGGCCGGTAACTATGGCTACACCTTC.

The CDR3 region is CASSEGGGGLNTEAFF. The CDR3 region has the DNA TGTGCCAGCAGTGAAGGGGGAGGCGGATTGAACACTGAAGCTTTCTTT. The chain is built from TRBV2 and TRBJ1-1; D unresolved. V lost 1 base, J lost 0 bases, and 12 bases lay in between. The CDR3 runs 16 residues. Germline V gene lookup returns CDR1 SNHLY and CDR2 FYNNEI.

The rearrangement uses TRBV29-1 and TRBJ2-1, with 11 bases that match TRBD2. Germline V lookup: CDR1 SQVTM, CDR2 ANQGSEA. The CDR3 runs 14 residues. Trimming took 2 bases from V and 9 from J; bases not matched to a gene: 6. Written as DNA, the CDR3 is TGCAGCGTTGAACGTCTAGCGGGAGGTGTTGAGCAGTTCTTC. Encoded protein: CSVERLAGGVEQFF.

This clone has only one observation. The chain combines TRBV4-2 with TRBJ1-1; no clear D gene. The V end was cut by 6 bases, the J end by 2 bases, with 19 bases between. The CDR3 runs to 16 residues. CDR1 LGHNA and CDR2 YNFKEQ come from the germline V gene. The CDR3 DNA sequence: TGTGCCAGCAGACAGCTACCCGAAAACCTAAACACTGAAGCTTTCTTT. This gives the protein CASRQLPENLNTEAFF.

The rearrangement joins TRBV3-1 (or the pseudogene TRBV3-2) to TRBJ2-7, with 7 bases aligning to TRBD1. V trimming: 1 base; J trimming: 2 bases; junction bases outside the gene matches: 5. There are 15 residues in the CDR3. Germline V gene data show CDR1 as LGHDT and CDR2 as YNNKEL (reference sequence). The CDR3 region has the DNA TGTGCCAGCAGCCAAGTTCCGGGACAGACCTACGAGCAGTACTTC. As protein: CASSQVPGQTYEQYF.

The rearrangement links TRBV6-5 to TRBJ2-2, with 9 bases aligning to TRBD2. The CDR3 length is 15 residues. V trimming: 6 bases; J trimming: 7 bases; junction bases outside the gene matches: 9. Germline V gene lookup returns CDR1 MNHEY and CDR2 SVGAGI. The CDR3 DNA follows: TGTGCCAGCAGCCGTAGCGGGAGTAGTGGCGGGGAGCTGTTTTTT. It is translated as CASSRSGSSGGELFF.

The gene calls are TRBV27 and TRBJ2-7; 9 nucleotides align to TRBD1. Trimming cost V 5 bases and J 2 bases; bases outside gene matches: 7. CDR1 and CDR2 (germline): MNHEY, SMNVEV (reference sequence). The CDR3 spans 15 residues. The CDR3 loop is CASSPGTGRTYEQYF. The CDR3, as DNA: TGTGCCAGCAGTCCCGGGACAGGGCGAACCTACGAGCAGTACTTC.

V and J are TRBV15 and TRBJ1-1; D possibly corresponds to TRBD1 (6 bases). Germline V gene sequence: CDR1 LNHNV, CDR2 YYDKDF (reference sequence). Trimming removed 2 bases from V and 5 bases from J, with 12 bases in between. The CDR3 is 14 amino acids. CDR3 coding DNA: TGTGCCACCAGCAGATTCGTTACAGGGACTGAAGCTTTCTTT. Residues: CATSRFVTGTEAFF.

The chain joins TRBV6-1 to TRBJ2-7, with 7 bases identical to TRBD1. CDR3 length: 18 residues. The V gene's germline CDR1 is MNHNS and CDR2 SASEGT. Germline trimming cut 0 bases from V and 1 base from J; bases unmatched to any gene: 12. This chain's CDR3 is CASSEATGFSPRSYEQYF. The CDR3 coding sequence is TGTGCCAGCAGTGAAGCGACAGGGTTTTCGCCACGATCCTACGAGCAGTACTTC.

CDR3 protein: CASRHPGQGAREQYF. The CDR3 DNA follows: TGTGCCAGCAGACACCCGGGACAGGGGGCAAGGGAGCAGTACTTC. This sequence joins TRBV28 and TRBJ2-7; 12 nucleotides align to TRBD1. Trimming took 6 bases from V and 7 from J; bases not matched to a gene: 10. From germline, CDR1 is MDHEN and CDR2 SYDVKM. The CDR3 totals 15 residues.

The rearrangement links TRBV5-1 to TRBJ2-3; D might be TRBD1 (6 bases). This CDR3 spans 14 amino acids. Trimming took 2 bases from V and 2 from J, leaving 9 bases between them. Germline V gene data show CDR1 as SGHRS and CDR2 as YFSETQ. CDR3 region: CASSFGQLTDTQYF. CDR3 DNA sequence: TGCGCCAGCAGCTTCGGACAGCTCACAGATACGCAGTATTTT.

This chain connects TRBV19 to TRBJ2-7, with TRBD1 matching 8 bases. The CDR3 loop spans 14 amino acids. Per the germline V gene, CDR1 is LNHDA and CDR2 is SQIVND (reference sequence). Trimming cost V 5 bases and J 3 bases; bases outside gene matches: 6. CDR3 bases: TGTGCCAGTAGTCTTACAGGGGGATACTACGAGCAGTACTTC. The encoded protein is CASSLTGGYYEQYF.

The V and J genes are TRBV9 and TRBJ1-5, with TRBD1 matching over 9 bases. The CDR3 totals 15 residues. V shed 3 bases and J 3 bases; nucleotides not matched to a gene: 4. Germline-derived CDR1 and CDR2 are SGDLS and YYNGEE. CDR3 DNA: TGTGCCAGCAGCGACGGACAGGGGAACAATCAGCCCCAGCATTTT. The encoded protein is CASSDGQGNNQPQHF.

This clone appeared a few times. V gene TRBV2 combines with J gene TRBJ1-4; no clear D. CDR3 length: 14 residues. Trimming shortened V by 6 bases and J by 0 bases, and 8 bases separated the two germline ends. Germline V gives CDR1 SNHLY, CDR2 FYNNEI. CDR3 region: CASRAAATNEKLFF. CDR3 in DNA: TGTGCCAGCAGGGCCGCCGCAACTAATGAAAAACTGTTTTTT.

The V and J genes are TRBV10-1 and TRBJ2-5; 8 bases fit TRBD2. J was trimmed by 3 bases and V by 3 bases; bases with no gene match: 6. Germline CDR1 WNHNN, CDR2 SYGVQD (reference sequence). This CDR3 is built from 15 residues. CDR3 coding DNA: TGCGCCAGCAGTGATCGTACTAGCGGAGAAGAGACCCAGTACTTC. It yields the protein CASSDRTSGEETQYF.

In DNA, the CDR3 is TGTGCCAGCAGCAAATGTGGAGGGTCAGCGAACACTGAAGCTTTCTTT. This codes for CASSKCGGSANTEAFF. The rearrangement joins TRBV21-1 to TRBJ1-1. TRBV21-1 is a recognized pseudogene. CDR3 length equals 16 residues.

This chain links TRBV11-2 with TRBJ1-3; no reliable D call. Germline CDR1 is SGHAT and CDR2 is FQNNGV. The CDR3 spans 13 residues. Trimming pared 0 bases from V and 3 bases from J, leaving 3 bases between. As DNA, the CDR3 is TGTGCCAGCAGCTTAGATCGTGGAAACACCATATATTTT. This codes for CASSLDRGNTIYF.

The genes are TRBV11-2 and TRBJ1-1; D call uncertain. Trimming shortened V by 2 bases and J by 0 bases, and 4 bases separated the two germline ends. This CDR3 contains 13 residues. The germline gives CDR1 SGHAT, CDR2 FQNNGV. The CDR3 sequence is CASSLTMNTEAFF. The CDR3 DNA reads TGTGCCAGCAGCTTAACTATGAACACTGAAGCTTTCTTT. Using reference TRBV11-2 and TRBJ1-1 for the parts outside the CDR3, the full variable domain is EAGVAQSPRYKIIEKRQSVAFWCNPISGHATLYWYQQILGQGPKLLIQFQNNGVVDDSQLPKDRFSAERLKGVDSTLKIQPAKLEDSAVYLCASSLTMNTEAFFGQGTRLTVV.

The chain is built from TRBV27 and TRBJ2-7; 7 bases align to TRBD1. After removal of 0 bases from V and 2 bases from J, the junction contained 1 base not matched to a gene. The germline V gene has CDR1 MNHEY and CDR2 SMNVEV (reference sequence). This CDR3 comprises 14 residues. CDR3 amino acids: CASSLSRGTYEQYF. CDR3 sequence (DNA): TGTGCCAGCAGTTTATCCAGGGGGACCTACGAGCAGTACTTC.

The V gene is TRBV19, the J gene TRBJ2-3, with 10 bases matching TRBD1. Germline V gene sequence: CDR1 LNHDA, CDR2 SQIVND (reference sequence). This CDR3 spans 13 amino acids. Trimming cost V 2 bases and J 9 bases; bases outside gene matches: 2. CDR3 DNA sequence: TGTGCCAGTAGTATACTGGGACAGGGGACGCAGTATTTT. Its translation is CASSILGQGTQYF.

The chain has TRBV5-4 and TRBJ2-3; D unclear. CDR1 and CDR2 from the germline V gene are SGHNT and YYREEE (reference sequence). The CDR3 is 13 residues long. Trimming took 6 bases from V and 5 from J, leaving 13 bases between them. CDR3 bases: TGTGCCAGCATTGACCGGCCGGGAGATACGCAGTATTTT. Protein: CASIDRPGDTQYF.

This clone has just a few counts. The rearrangement joins TRBV2 to TRBJ2-2; 12 bases align to TRBD2. The J segment lost 8 bases and the V segment lost 5 bases, leaving 9 bases of the junction unmatched. The CDR3 length is 16 residues. Germline CDR1 is SNHLY and CDR2 is FYNNEI. CDR3: CASSLKTSGRGGELFF. In DNA, the CDR3 is TGTGCCAGCAGTCTAAAGACTAGCGGGAGAGGAGGGGAGCTGTTTTTT.

The chain has TRBV28 and TRBJ1-2; 8 nucleotides line up with TRBD1. The CDR3 runs to 14 residues. J lost 4 bases, V lost 6 bases, and 7 bases had no gene match. Germline V CDR1 and CDR2: MDHEN, SYDVKM. The CDR3 is CASSSQTGVYGYTF. CDR3 DNA: TGTGCCAGCAGCTCCCAGACAGGGGTCTATGGCTACACCTTC.

The rearrangement uses TRBV7-6 and TRBJ1-5; a weak D match, TRBD1 (5 bases). The CDR3 length is 15 residues. Trimming cost V 0 bases and J 2 bases, with 8 bases left between them. Germline loops: CDR1 SGHVS, CDR2 FNYEAQ. CDR3 DNA: TGTGCCAGCAGCTTAGCGCCACAGGGCAATCAGCCCCAGCATTTT. Its protein product is CASSLAPQGNQPQHF.

J is TRBJ2-7 and V is TRBV2; 8 bases line up with TRBD2. The germline V gene has CDR1 SNHLY and CDR2 FYNNEI. The CDR3 totals 14 residues. V trimming: 5 bases; J trimming: 4 bases; junction bases outside the gene matches: 7. DNA of the CDR3: TGTGCCAGCAGTACCGGGACTAGTGGGTACGAGCAGTACTTC. It encodes CASSTGTSGYEQYF.

The count of this clone is one. The chain employs TRBV2 and TRBJ1-6; D gene ambiguous. The CDR3 sequence is 13 residues long. The V gene lost 3 bases and the J gene lost 10 bases, with 10 bases spanning the gap. Germline CDR1 reads SNHLY; CDR2 reads FYNNEI. CDR3 amino acids: CASSEEGGSPLHF. For the CDR3, the DNA is TGTGCCAGCAGTGAGGAGGGAGGCTCACCCCTCCACTTT.

This clone was observed a single time. The V gene is TRBV12-3 or TRBV12-4, the J gene TRBJ1-2; no clear D. V shed 2 bases and J shed 4 bases, with 5 bases lying between them. The CDR3 covers 12 residues. The CDR3 spells CASSLNSYGYTF. In nucleotides, the CDR3 is TGTGCCAGCAGTTTAAACAGCTATGGCTACACCTTC.

This chain links TRBV28 with TRBJ1-2; D perhaps matches TRBD1 (5 bases). Germline CDR1 and CDR2: MDHEN and SYDVKM. V was pared by 3 bases and J by 7 bases, with 21 bases between. The CDR3 runs 16 residues. In DNA form, the CDR3 reads TGTGCCAGCAGTTTGAGCCCGAAGGGCCAGGGTCGTGGCTACACCTTC. Its translation is CASSLSPKGQGRGYTF.

This clone appeared a few times. V gene TRBV7-5 combines with J gene TRBJ2-2; the table's D call, TRBD2, has no DNA check behind it. TRBV7-5 is a pseudogene locus. The CDR3 loop spans 18 amino acids. This CDR3 is CARSGGLAGGPVTGELFF. In DNA, the CDR3 is TGTGCCAGAAGCGGGGGACTAGCGGGAGGGCCGGTCACCGGGGAGCTGTTTTTT.

This chain joins TRBV7-8 and TRBJ1-2, with D unresolved. The germline V gene encodes CDR1 SGHVS and CDR2 FQNEAQ. This CDR3 has 13 amino acids. The V end was cut by 5 bases, the J end by 5 bases, with 12 bases between. This chain's CDR3 is CASSPPQQYGYTF. DNA for the CDR3: TGTGCCAGCAGCCCCCCCCAACAGTATGGCTACACCTTC.

This rearrangement joins TRBV7-9 to TRBJ1-2; perhaps TRBD1 as D (6 bases). Trimming removed 5 bases from V and 2 bases from J, with 12 bases in between. The CDR3 runs to 14 residues. Looked up from germline, CDR1 is SEHNR and CDR2 is FQNEAQ (reference sequence). CDR3: CASSGRGLNYGYTF. The DNA of the CDR3 is TGTGCCAGCAGCGGGAGGGGGTTAAACTATGGCTACACCTTC. The full variable domain, its missing parts supplied by reference TRBV7-9 and TRBJ1-2, is DTGVSQNPRHKITKRGQNVTFRCDPISEHNRLYWYRQTLGQGPEFLTYFQNEAQLEKSRLLSDRFSAERPKGSFSTLEIQRTEQGDSAMYLCASSGRGLNYGYTFGSGTRLTVV.

The V gene is TRBV25-1, the J gene TRBJ2-2, with TRBD1 identical over 8 bases. The V gene's germline CDR1 is MGHDK and CDR2 SYGVNS. The CDR3 is 14 residues long. After removal of 7 bases from V and 7 bases from J, the junction contained 8 bases not matched to a gene. The CDR3 DNA sequence: TGTGCCAGCATTTCAGGGGGCGCGGGCGGGGAGCTGTTTTTT. Translation: CASISGGAGGELFF.